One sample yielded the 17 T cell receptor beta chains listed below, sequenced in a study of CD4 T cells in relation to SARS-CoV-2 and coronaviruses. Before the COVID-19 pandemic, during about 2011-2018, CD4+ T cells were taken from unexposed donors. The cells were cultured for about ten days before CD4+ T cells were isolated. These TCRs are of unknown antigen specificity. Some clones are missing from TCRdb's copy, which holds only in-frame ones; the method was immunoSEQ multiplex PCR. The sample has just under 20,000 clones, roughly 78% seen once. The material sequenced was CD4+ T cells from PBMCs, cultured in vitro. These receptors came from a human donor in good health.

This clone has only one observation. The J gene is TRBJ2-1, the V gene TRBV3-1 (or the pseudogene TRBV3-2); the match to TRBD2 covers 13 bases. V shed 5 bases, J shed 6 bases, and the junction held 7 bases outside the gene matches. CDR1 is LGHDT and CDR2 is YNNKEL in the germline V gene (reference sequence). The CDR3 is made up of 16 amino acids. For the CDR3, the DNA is TGTGCCAGCAGCAGAGGACTAGCGGGAGCGGGCAATGAGCAGTTCTTC. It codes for CASSRGLAGAGNEQFF.

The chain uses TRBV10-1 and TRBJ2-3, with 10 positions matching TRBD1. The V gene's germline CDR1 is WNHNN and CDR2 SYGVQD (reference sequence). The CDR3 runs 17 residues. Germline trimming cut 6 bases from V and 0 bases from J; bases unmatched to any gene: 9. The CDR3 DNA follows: TGCGCCAGCAGCGGGACAGGGGATCGATTTAGCACAGATACGCAGTATTTT. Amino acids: CASSGTGDRFSTDTQYF.

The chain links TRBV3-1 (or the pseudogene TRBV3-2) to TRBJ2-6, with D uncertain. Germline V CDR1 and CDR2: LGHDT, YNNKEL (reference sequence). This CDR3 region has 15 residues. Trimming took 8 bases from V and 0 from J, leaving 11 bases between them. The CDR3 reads CASLDRSSGANVLTF. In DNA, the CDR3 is TGTGCCAGCCTGGACCGTAGCTCTGGGGCCAACGTCCTGACTTTC.

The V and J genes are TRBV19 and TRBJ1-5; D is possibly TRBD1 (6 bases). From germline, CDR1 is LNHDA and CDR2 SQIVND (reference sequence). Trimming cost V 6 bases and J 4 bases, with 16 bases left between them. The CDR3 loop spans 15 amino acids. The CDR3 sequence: CASRGYREINQPQHF. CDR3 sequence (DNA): TGTGCCAGTAGGGGATACAGGGAAATAAATCAGCCCCAGCATTTT.

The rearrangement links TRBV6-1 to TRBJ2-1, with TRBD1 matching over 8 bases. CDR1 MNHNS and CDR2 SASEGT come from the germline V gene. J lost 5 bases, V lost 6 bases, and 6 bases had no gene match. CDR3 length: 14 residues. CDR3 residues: CASRRPGQDNEQFF. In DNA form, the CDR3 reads TGTGCCAGCAGACGTCCGGGACAGGACAATGAGCAGTTCTTC.

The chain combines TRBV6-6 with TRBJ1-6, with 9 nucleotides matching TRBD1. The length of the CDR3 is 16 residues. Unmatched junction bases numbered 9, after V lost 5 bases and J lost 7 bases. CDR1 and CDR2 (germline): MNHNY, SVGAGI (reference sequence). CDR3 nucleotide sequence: TGTGCCAGCAGTCAACCACCGGGACAGGGAAATTCACCCCTCCACTTT. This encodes CASSQPPGQGNSPLHF.

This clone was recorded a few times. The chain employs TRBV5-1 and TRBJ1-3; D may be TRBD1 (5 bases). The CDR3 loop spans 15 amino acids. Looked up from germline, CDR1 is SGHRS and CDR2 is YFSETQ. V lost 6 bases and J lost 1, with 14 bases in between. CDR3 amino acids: CASTTSGVSGNTIYF. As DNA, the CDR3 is TGCGCCAGCACGACATCGGGGGTTTCTGGAAACACCATATATTTT.

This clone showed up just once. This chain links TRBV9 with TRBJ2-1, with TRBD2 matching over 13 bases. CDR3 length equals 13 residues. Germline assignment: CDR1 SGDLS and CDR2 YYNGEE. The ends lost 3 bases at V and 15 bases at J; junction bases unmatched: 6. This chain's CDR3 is CASSGGLAGVLFF. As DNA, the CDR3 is TGTGCCAGCAGCGGAGGACTAGCGGGAGTTCTGTTCTTC.

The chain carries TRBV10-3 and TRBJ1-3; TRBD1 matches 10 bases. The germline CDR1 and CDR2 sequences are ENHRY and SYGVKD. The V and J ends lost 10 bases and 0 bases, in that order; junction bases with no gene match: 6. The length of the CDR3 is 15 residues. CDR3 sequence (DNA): TGTGCCACCTTCGGACAGGGGGACTCTGGAAACACCATATATTTT. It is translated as CATFGQGDSGNTIYF.

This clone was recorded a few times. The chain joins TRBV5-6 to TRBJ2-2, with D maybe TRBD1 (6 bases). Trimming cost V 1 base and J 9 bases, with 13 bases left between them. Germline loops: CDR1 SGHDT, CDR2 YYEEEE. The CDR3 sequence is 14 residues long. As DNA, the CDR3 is TGTGCCAGCAGCTTGACAGGGTGGAACCGGGAGCTGTTTTTT. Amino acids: CASSLTGWNRELFF.

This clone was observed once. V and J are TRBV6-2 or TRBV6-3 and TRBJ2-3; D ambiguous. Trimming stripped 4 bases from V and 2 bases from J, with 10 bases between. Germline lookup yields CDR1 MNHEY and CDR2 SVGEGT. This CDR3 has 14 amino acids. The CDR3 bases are TGTGCCAGCAGTTTCCCGGGCTACACAGATACGCAGTATTTT. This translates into CASSFPGYTDTQYF.

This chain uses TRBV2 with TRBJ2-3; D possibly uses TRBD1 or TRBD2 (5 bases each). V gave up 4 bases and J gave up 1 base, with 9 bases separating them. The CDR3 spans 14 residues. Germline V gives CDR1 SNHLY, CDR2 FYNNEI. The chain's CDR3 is CASSAGPGTDTQYF. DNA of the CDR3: TGTGCCAGCAGTGCGGGGCCGGGCACAGATACGCAGTATTTT. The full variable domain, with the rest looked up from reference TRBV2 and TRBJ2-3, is EPEVTQTPSHQVTQMGQEVILRCVPISNHLYFYWYRQILGQKVEFLVSFYNNEISEKSEIFDDQFSVERPDGSNFTLKIRSTKLEDSAMYFCASSAGPGTDTQYFGPGTRLTVL.

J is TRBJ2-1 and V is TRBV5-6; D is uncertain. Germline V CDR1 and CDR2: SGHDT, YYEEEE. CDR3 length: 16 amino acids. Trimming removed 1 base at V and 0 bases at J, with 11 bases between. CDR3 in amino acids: CASSLISYNSYNEQFF. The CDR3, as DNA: TGTGCCAGCAGCTTGATAAGCTACAACTCCTACAATGAGCAGTTCTTC.

CDR3 DNA: TGTGCCAGCTCACCATTGGGTTACGAGCAGTACTTC. Translating gives CASSPLGYEQYF. This sequence joins TRBV18 and TRBJ2-7; unclear D gene. The germline V gene has CDR1 KGHSH and CDR2 LQKENI. The CDR3 sequence is 12 residues long. V lost 2 bases to trimming and J lost 4 bases, with 6 bases between them.

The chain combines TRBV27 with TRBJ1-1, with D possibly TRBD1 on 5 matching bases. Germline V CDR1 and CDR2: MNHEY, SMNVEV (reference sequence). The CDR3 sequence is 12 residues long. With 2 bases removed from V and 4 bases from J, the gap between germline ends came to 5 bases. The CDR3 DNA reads TGTGCCAGCAGTTTAAGGGGCACTGAAGCTTTCTTT. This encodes CASSLRGTEAFF.

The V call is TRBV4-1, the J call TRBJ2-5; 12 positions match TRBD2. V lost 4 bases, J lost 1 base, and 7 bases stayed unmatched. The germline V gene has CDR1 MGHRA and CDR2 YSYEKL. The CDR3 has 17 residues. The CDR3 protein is CASSPLTSGRIQETQYF. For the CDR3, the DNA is TGCGCCAGCAGCCCATTGACTAGCGGGAGAATCCAAGAGACCCAGTACTTC.

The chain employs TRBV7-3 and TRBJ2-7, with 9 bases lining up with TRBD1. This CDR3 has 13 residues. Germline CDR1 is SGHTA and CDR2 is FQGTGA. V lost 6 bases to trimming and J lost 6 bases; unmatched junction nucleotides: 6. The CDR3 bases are TGTGCCAGCAGTCCGGGACAGGGAGGCGAGCAGTACTTC. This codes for CASSPGQGGEQYF.